This T cell receptor (beta chain) was identified in a study of T cell repertoires in cytomegalovirus infection. Overall study context: HLA-B-restricted CMV epitopes that are well studied, plus recently identified HLA-C-restricted ones, were used by the study. Indicated by public TCR beta signatures were CMV infection and matching HLA type. Study findings and constraints: Within the response measured ex vivo, HLA-C-restricted CMV-specific TCR beta clonotypes were dominant. Carriers of CMV plus the relevant HLA were identified by cumulative public TCR beta family frequency.

TCRdb re-called the reads with MiXCR, one entry per CDR3 protein. The data contain some 200,000 distinct CDR3 sequences, around 40% of them singletons. On this clonotype itself: Its specificity is not known.

The V and J ends lost 3 bases and 2 bases respectively, with 20 bases between them. The CDR3 runs to 17 residues. Germline CDR1 is LNHNV and CDR2 is YYDKDF (reference sequence). The V gene is TRBV15, the J gene TRBJ2-7; D might be TRBD1 or TRBD2, each matching 5 bases. The receptor's source is a human donor in good health (CMV status not recorded). Some clones in this sample may be carry-over from other donors' samples. The specimen comprised CD8+ T cells from cultured PBMCs, sampled from culture after CMV antigen stimulation. In DNA, the CDR3 is TGTGCCACCAGCAGCGGTGGGGTAGGGACGGATACCTACGAGCAGTACTTC. Translating it yields CATSSGGVGTDTYEQYF.